The 11 T cell receptor beta chains presented below share a single source sample, sequenced in a study of shared clonotypes between healthy human individuals (dated by TCRdb to the early 2020s). To prepare the library, the immunoSEQ multiplex PCR assay was applied. TCRdb took over this immuneACCESS table, retaining in-frame rearrangements with V and J assigned. Such tables are incomplete; in checked studies, under half of the missing clones stem from an unresolved V gene, and the remainder is unexplained. The sample has millions of clones on record, 85% to 95% of them singletons. The ten largest clonotypes hold approximately 1.2% of the sample. CD8 naive samples were CD45RO-negative cells positively selected for CCR7, giving a CD45RA+CCR7+ population that excluded TemRA cells. The sequencing sample was made of naive CD8+ T cells sorted from blood. The cell subset or site label, read with the paper, signifies: CD45RA+CCR7+. The receptors were sampled from a man younger than 35 in good health.

The chain couples TRBV4-1 to TRBJ2-7, with D unresolved. Trimming pared 1 base from V and 0 bases from J, leaving 13 bases between. The CDR3 is 16 residues long. The V gene's germline CDR1 is MGHRA and CDR2 YSYEKL. As DNA, the CDR3 is TGCGCCAGCAGCCAAGTAGGGCCAAGGAGCTCCTACGAGCAGTACTTC. Translation: CASSQVGPRSSYEQYF.

The sample holds one count of this clone. This chain connects TRBV5-6 to TRBJ2-3, with a tentative D call TRBD2 (6 bases). This CDR3 spans 15 amino acids. CDR1 SGHDT and CDR2 YYEEEE come from the germline V gene. V lost 1 base and J 4 bases, leaving 13 bases between the germline ends. The CDR3 sequence: CASSLWVWRADTQYF. The CDR3 DNA follows: TGTGCCAGCAGCTTGTGGGTTTGGAGGGCAGATACGCAGTATTTT.

The gene calls are TRBV4-3 and TRBJ2-2, with D perhaps matching TRBD1 (6 bases). V was cut by 1 base and J by 9 bases, with 15 bases left in between. In germline, CDR1 is LGHNA, CDR2 YSLEER. The CDR3 extends over 15 amino acids. CDR3 bases: TGCGCCAGCAGCCAAGTTGTACAGGGCCCCCGGGAGCTGTTTTTT. Protein product: CASSQVVQGPRELFF.

This chain connects TRBV27 to TRBJ2-1; TRBD2 matches 12 bases. J was trimmed by 4 bases and V by 6 bases; bases with no gene match: 4. CDR3 length equals 15 residues. Germline V gene sequence: CDR1 MNHEY, CDR2 SMNVEV (reference sequence). This CDR3 reads CASSRGLAGYNEQFF. CDR3 DNA sequence: TGTGCCAGCAGCCGGGGACTAGCGGGTTACAATGAGCAGTTCTTC.

Notes on this clone: Germline and junction disagree at one end, which may indicate a read error. This sequence joins TRBV29-1 and TRBJ2-7; 12 positions match TRBD2. The CDR3 runs 14 residues. The germline V gene encodes CDR1 SQVTM and CDR2 ANQGSEA. Written as DNA, the CDR3 is TGCAGCGTGGAAGGACTAGCGGGGCGTAGCGAGCAGTACTTC. This gives the protein CSVEGLAGRSEQYF.

This rearrangement joins TRBV27 to TRBJ2-3; D ambiguous. In germline, CDR1 is MNHEY, CDR2 SMNVEV (reference sequence). This CDR3 spans 14 amino acids. V lost 3 bases and J 1 base, leaving 8 bases between the germline ends. CDR3 sequence (DNA): TGTGCCAGCAGTTTTCAGATCCGCACAGATACGCAGTATTTT. It yields the protein CASSFQIRTDTQYF.

The chain couples TRBV7-6 to TRBJ2-2, with 10 nucleotides matching TRBD2. V gave up 1 base and J gave up 0 bases; unmatched junction bases: 17. CDR3 length: 22 amino acids. CDR1 is SGHVS and CDR2 is FNYEAQ in the germline V gene. In nucleotides, the CDR3 is TGTGCCAGCAGCTTAGGTAGCCCGCCCCTAGCGGGAGTCGCCCCGAACACCGGGGAGCTGTTTTTT. Its protein is CASSLGSPPLAGVAPNTGELFF.

The chain couples TRBV2 to TRBJ2-7; weak D call: TRBD1 (6 bases). This CDR3 spans 15 amino acids. Trimming stripped 1 base from V and 2 bases from J, with 12 bases between. Germline CDR1 is SNHLY and CDR2 is FYNNEI. The CDR3 DNA reads TGTGCCAGCAGTGAAGGGACAGTTCGAGCCTACGAGCAGTACTTC. It translates to CASSEGTVRAYEQYF.

The chain has TRBV6-4 and TRBJ2-7; 9 bases align to TRBD1. This CDR3 has 16 residues. The J segment lost 3 bases and the V segment lost 6 bases, leaving 12 bases of the junction unmatched. Germline V gene data show CDR1 as MRHNA and CDR2 as SNTAGT. The DNA of the CDR3 is TGTGCCAGCAGCCAATACAGGGGGCCTGTGGGCTACGAGCAGTACTTC. It yields the protein CASSQYRGPVGYEQYF.

This clone is a singleton in its sample. This chain uses TRBV28 with TRBJ1-6; D is perhaps TRBD1 (5 bases). CDR1 is MDHEN and CDR2 is SYDVKM in the germline V gene. V was trimmed by 5 bases and J by 13 bases, leaving 18 bases between them. The length of the CDR3 is 14 residues. The CDR3 here is CASSPDTEGSPLHF. The CDR3 nucleotides are TGTGCCAGCAGTCCGGACACAGAAGGATCTCCCCTCCACTTT. The full variable domain, in which reference TRBV28 and TRBJ1-6 provide the parts outside the CDR3, is DVKVTQSSRYLVKRTGEKVFLECVQDMDHENMFWYRQDPGLGLRLIYFSYDVKMKEKGDIPEGYSVSREKKERFSLILESASTNQTSMYLCASSPDTEGSPLHFGNGTRLTVT.

The V call is TRBV7-9, the J call TRBJ2-3; 12 positions agree with TRBD2. The CDR3 loop spans 16 amino acids. With 5 bases clipped from V and 4 bases from J, the junction kept 7 bases outside the gene matches. The germline V gene has CDR1 SEHNR and CDR2 FQNEAQ (reference sequence). The CDR3 nucleotides read TGTGCCAGCAGCCGCCTAGCGGGGGGGGCGCCAGATACGCAGTATTTT. This sequence encodes CASSRLAGGAPDTQYF.